The rows below give T cell receptor beta chains drawn from one sample of a study of T cell responses to AZD1222 COVID-19 vaccine. The method was immunoSEQ multiplex PCR; TCRdb's version includes in-frame clones alone and lacks a portion of them. Found here are some 130,000 clones, more than 85% of them singletons; the top ten hold approximately 2.8%. This specimen was peripheral blood, taken on day 0 of AZD1222 vaccination. All receptors derive from an adult in good health. Both conserved end residues are part of each CDR3. D genes are given only for firm matches. Clone size is shown for a subset of rows, as once, few, many or a class of expanded clone.

TRBD2 . TRBJ2-1 TRBV7-9 TGTGCCAGCAGCTACGAGCGGGACCCATACAATGAGCAGTTCTTC CASSYERDPYNEQFF
TRBD2 once TRBJ2-7 TRBV5-1 TGCGCCAGCAGCTTGACTAGCGGGGCTCCGTACGAGCAGTACTTC CASSLTSGAPYEQYF
. . TRBJ2-3 TRBV3-1/TRBV3-2 TGTGCCAGCAGCCTCCGCGAAATCCCAGATACGCAGTATTTT CASSLREIPDTQYF
TRBD2 . TRBJ2-1 TRBV10-3 TGTGCCATCAGTGAGTCGATACTAGCGGGAGTCAATGAGCAGTTCTTC CAISESILAGVNEQFF
. . TRBJ2-7 TRBV2 TGTGCCAGCAGTGTCACCGAGCAGTACTTC CASSVTEQYF
TRBD1 once TRBJ2-5 TRBV27 TGTGCCAGCAGTTGGGGACAGGGTTGGCAAGAGACCCAGTACTTC CASSWGQGWQETQYF
. . TRBJ2-1 TRBV18 TGTGCCAGCTCACTAGTGCCCTTAAACTACAATGAGCAGTTCTTC CASSLVPLNYNEQFF
. . TRBJ1-1 TRBV4-3 TGCGCCAGCAGCCAAGAATTACCCCCCATGGAGGAAGCTTTCTTT CASSQELPPMEEAFF
. . TRBJ1-5 TRBV5-1 TGCGCCAGCAGCTTGGAATGGAATCAGCCCCAGCATTTT CASSLEWNQPQHF
. few TRBJ1-4 TRBV20-1 TGCAGTGCTCCCAACCGAATGACGCTGTTTTTT CSAPNRMTLFF
TRBD2 . TRBJ2-5 TRBV7-9 TGTGCCAGCAGCTTAGAGGGACTAGCGGGAGGAGACCAAGAGACCCAGTACTTC CASSLEGLAGGDQETQYF
. . TRBJ1-5 TRBV5-1 TGCGCCAGCAGTTATGGCGGGGGGAATAGCAATCAGCCCCAGCATTTT CASSYGGGNSNQPQHF
. . TRBJ2-5 TRBV10-3 TGTGCCATCAGGGGGGGGCAGAAAGAGACCCAGTACTTC CAIRGGQKETQYF
TRBD1 . TRBJ1-2 TRBV6-5 TGTGCCAGCAGCAGACAGGGATCCAACAACTATGGCTACACCTTC CASSRQGSNNYGYTF
. . TRBJ2-3 TRBV7-6 TGTGCCAGCAGCTTATACTTGCCCTTGAGTGGACAAGTGGCAGATACGCAGTATTTT CASSLYLPLSGQVADTQYF
. . TRBJ2-7 TRBV6-5 TGTGCCAGCAGTTGGATTGAAAACTCCTACGAGCAGTACTTC CASSWIENSYEQYF
. . TRBJ2-1 TRBV6-5 TGTGCCAGCAGTTCGGAGATCAATGAGCAGTTCTTC CASSSEINEQFF
. . TRBJ2-1 TRBV5-4 TGTGCCAGCAGCCCAGACCCAGACTCCTACAATGAGCAGTTCTTC CASSPDPDSYNEQFF
. . TRBJ1-4 TRBV7-8 TGTGCCAGCAGCCAAGGAAGGGGTACGACTAATGAAAAACTGTTTTTT CASSQGRGTTNEKLFF
TRBD2 . TRBJ2-5 TRBV3-1/TRBV3-2 TGTGCCAGCAGCCCCCTCGAGACCCTAGCGGGTGGGGAGACCCAGTACTTC CASSPLETLAGGETQYF
. . TRBJ2-5 TRBV4-1 TGCGCCAGCAGCCAAGAGCTCCGCGGGGAGACCCAGTACTTC CASSQELRGETQYF
. . TRBJ1-2 TRBV20-1 TGCAGTGCTAGTGCGCAGGGAAGTACTATAAGTGGCTACACCTTC CSASAQGSTISGYTF
TRBD1 . TRBJ2-2 TRBV19 TGTGCCAGTAGACCAGGGGGCTCCGGGGAGCTGTTTTTT CASRPGGSGELFF
. . TRBJ1-2 TRBV5-6 TGTGCCAGCAGCTTCTCGGCAGGATCTAACTATGGCTACACCTTC CASSFSAGSNYGYTF
. . TRBJ1-2 TRBV7-9 TGTGCCAGCAGCTTTACACCCGGGACCGCAGGCGGCTATGGCTACACCTTC CASSFTPGTAGGYGYTF